The clone carrying this TCR beta chain was detected a few times. No antigen is known for it. The sample is drawn from a study of cytomegalovirus exposure and HLA in healthy donors. At the level of the study: Samples from HLA-typed donors yielded approximately 80 million unique TCRs in an early data release.

Use of 60 Vbeta and 13 Jbeta primers characterized the PCR. TCRdb's copy holds only in-frame clones and misses some; the assay was immunoSEQ multiplex PCR. The sample lists 160,000 or so clones; about three quarters were seen once. Regarding the study as a whole: Researchers reported from a later analysis that most CMV-associated TCR beta chains appeared HLA-restricted. Specificity of three CMV-associated chains for CMV antigens was verified in vitro.

This CDR3 is built from 17 residues. Germline CDR1 reads SGHRS; CDR2 reads YFSETQ. V was pared by 0 bases and J by 2 bases, with 15 bases between. J is TRBJ2-1 and V is TRBV5-1; the D gene is possibly TRBD1 (6 bases). The sequenced sample was PBMCs. The receptor was derived from a man in his forties in good health and CMV-seropositive. The CDR3 loop is CASSLEGVRTAYNEQFF. The CDR3 DNA follows: TGCGCCAGCAGCTTGGAGGGGGTACGGACGGCCTACAATGAGCAGTTCTTC. Combining the CDR3 with reference TRBV5-1 and TRBJ2-1 gives the whole variable domain KAGVTQTPRYLIKTRGQQVTLSCSPISGHRSVSWYQQTPGQGLQFLFEYFSETQRNKGNFPGRFSGRQFSNSRSEMNVSTLELGDSALYLCASSLEGVRTAYNEQFFGPGTRLTVL.